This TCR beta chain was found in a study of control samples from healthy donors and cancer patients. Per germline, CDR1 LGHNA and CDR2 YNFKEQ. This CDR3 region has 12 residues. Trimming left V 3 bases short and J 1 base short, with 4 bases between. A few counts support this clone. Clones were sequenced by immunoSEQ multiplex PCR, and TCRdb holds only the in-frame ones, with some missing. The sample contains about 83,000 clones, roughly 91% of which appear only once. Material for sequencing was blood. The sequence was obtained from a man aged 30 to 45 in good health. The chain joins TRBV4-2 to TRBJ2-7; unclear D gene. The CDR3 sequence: CASSQGSYEQYF. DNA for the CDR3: TGTGCCAGCAGCCAGGGTTCCTACGAGCAGTACTTC.